This TCR beta chain was retrieved from a study of shared clonotypes between healthy human individuals. For the study at large: Three plates each covered CD4 naive and memory; CD8 naive two, CD8 memory one.

The CDR3 covers 14 residues. V shed 1 base and J shed 5 bases, with 11 bases lying between them. Germline loops: CDR1 SGHVS, CDR2 FNYEAQ. TCRdb's copy holds only in-frame clones and misses some; the assay was immunoSEQ multiplex PCR. The sample contains around 1.6 million clones, around 98% of which appear only once. Sequencing was performed on naive CD4+ T cells sorted from blood. Subset meaning: CD45RA+ positively selected. The origin of this receptor is a man aged 30 to 45 in good health. The rearrangement links TRBV7-6 to TRBJ2-5; the D gene is possibly TRBD1 (6 bases). CDR3 region: CASSLVNRVETQYF. The CDR3 bases are TGTGCCAGCAGCTTAGTTAACAGGGTTGAGACCCAGTACTTC.